The sequence of this T cell receptor beta chain was determined in a study of cytomegalovirus exposure and HLA in healthy donors. This CDR3 has 15 amino acids. The germline CDR1 and CDR2 sequences are MDHEN and SYDVKM. The trim removed 5 bases at V and 4 bases at J, leaving 2 bases unmatched. Some clones are missing from TCRdb's copy, which holds only in-frame ones; the method was immunoSEQ multiplex PCR. In the table there are over 110,000 clones, about 90% of which are singletons. The receptor's source is a man between 18 and 35 years old in good health and CMV-seronegative. Sequenced: PBMCs. The chain couples TRBV28 to TRBJ2-6; 10 nucleotides agree with TRBD1. CDR3 coding DNA: TGTGCCAGCAGTCGACAGGGGGCCGGGGCCAACGTCCTGACTTTC. It translates to CASSRQGAGANVLTF. Supplemented by reference TRBV28 and TRBJ2-6, the full variable domain reads DVKVTQSSRYLVKRTGEKVFLECVQDMDHENMFWYRQDPGLGLRLIYFSYDVKMKEKGDIPEGYSVSREKKERFSLILESASTNQTSMYLCASSRQGAGANVLTFGAGSRLTVL.